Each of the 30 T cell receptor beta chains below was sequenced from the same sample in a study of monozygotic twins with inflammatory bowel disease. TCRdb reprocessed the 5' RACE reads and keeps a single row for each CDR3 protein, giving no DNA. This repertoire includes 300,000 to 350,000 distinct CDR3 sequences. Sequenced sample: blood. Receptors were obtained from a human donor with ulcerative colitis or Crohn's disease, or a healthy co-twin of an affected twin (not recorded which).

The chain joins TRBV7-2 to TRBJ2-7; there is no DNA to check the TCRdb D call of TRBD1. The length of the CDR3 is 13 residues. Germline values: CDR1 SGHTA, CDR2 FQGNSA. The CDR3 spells CASSRGVSYEQYF.

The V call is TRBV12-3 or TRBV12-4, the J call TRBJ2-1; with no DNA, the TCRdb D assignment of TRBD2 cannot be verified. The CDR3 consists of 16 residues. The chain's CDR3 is CASSRGLAGSIGEQFF.

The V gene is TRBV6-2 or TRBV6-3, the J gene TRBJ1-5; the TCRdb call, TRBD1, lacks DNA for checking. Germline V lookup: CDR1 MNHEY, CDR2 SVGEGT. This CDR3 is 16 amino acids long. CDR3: CASSYPPDRFNQPQHF.

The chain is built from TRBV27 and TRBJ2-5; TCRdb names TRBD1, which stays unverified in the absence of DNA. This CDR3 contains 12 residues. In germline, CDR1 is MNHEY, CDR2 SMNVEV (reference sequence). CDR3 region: CASSFRDGTQYF.

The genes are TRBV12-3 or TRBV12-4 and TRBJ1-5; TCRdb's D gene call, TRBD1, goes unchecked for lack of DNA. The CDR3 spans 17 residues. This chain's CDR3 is CASSLVGVQTSNQPQHF.

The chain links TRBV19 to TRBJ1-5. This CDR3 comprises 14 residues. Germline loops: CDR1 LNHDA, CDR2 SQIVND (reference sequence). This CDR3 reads CASSIEGMNQPQHF.

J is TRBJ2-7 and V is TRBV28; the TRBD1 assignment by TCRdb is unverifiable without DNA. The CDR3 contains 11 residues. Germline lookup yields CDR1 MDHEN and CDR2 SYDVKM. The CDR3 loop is CASSHREEQYF.

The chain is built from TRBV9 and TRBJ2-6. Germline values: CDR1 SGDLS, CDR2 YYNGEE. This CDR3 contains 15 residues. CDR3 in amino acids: CASSVVADGANVLTF.

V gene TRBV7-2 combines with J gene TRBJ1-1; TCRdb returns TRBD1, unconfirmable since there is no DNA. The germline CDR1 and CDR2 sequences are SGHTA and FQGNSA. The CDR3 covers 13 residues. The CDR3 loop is CASSLNRGTEAFF.

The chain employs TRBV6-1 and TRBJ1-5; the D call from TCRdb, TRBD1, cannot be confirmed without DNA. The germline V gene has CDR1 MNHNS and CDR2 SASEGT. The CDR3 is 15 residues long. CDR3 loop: CASSLTTGGNQPQHF.

The CDR3 reads CATSSGTPSTDTQYF. The J gene is TRBJ2-3, the V gene TRBV15; without DNA, the TCRdb call of TRBD2 cannot be checked. The CDR3 length is 15 residues. Germline CDR1 and CDR2: LNHNV and YYDKDF (reference sequence).

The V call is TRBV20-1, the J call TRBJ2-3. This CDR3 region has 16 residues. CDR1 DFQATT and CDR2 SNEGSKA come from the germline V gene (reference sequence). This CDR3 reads CSARESGGPSTDTQYF.

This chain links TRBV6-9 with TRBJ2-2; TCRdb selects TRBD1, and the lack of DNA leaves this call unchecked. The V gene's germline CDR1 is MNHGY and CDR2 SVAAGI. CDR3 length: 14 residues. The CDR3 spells CASRGTGETGELFF.

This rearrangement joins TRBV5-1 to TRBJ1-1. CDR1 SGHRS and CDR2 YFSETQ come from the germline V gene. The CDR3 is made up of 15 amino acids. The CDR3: CASSLVGTQNTEAFF.

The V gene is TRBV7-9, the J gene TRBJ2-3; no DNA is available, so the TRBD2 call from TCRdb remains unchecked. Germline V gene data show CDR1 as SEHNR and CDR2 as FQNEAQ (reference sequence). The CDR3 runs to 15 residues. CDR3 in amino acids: CASGSQSGSTDTQYF.

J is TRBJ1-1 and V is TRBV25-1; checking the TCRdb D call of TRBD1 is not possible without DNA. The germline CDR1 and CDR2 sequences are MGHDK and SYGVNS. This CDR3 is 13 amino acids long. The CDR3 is CASSEGVPAEAFF.

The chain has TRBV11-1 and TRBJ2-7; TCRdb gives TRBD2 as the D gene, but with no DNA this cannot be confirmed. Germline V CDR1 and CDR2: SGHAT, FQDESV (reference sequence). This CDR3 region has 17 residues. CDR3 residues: CASSPNSIRLARYEQYF.

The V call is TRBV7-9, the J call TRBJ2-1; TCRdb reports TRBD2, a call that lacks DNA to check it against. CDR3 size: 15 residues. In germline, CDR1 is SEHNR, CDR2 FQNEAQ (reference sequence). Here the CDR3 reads CASSLTSPYYNEQFF.

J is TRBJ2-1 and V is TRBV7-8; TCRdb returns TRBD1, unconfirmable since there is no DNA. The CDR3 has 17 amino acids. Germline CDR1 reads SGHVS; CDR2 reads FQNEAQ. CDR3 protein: CASSTPGQRISYNEQFF.

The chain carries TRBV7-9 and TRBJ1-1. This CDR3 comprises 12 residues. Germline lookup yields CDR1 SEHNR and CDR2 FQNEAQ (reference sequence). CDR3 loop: CASQGMNTEAFF.

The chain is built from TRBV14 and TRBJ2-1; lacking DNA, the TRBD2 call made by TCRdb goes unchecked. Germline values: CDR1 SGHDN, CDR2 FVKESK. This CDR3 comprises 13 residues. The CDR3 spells CASSQSAAGEQFF.

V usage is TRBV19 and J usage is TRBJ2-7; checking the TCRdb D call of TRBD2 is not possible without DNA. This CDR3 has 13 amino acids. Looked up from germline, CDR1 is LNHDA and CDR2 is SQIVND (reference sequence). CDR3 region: CASNGREAYEQYF.

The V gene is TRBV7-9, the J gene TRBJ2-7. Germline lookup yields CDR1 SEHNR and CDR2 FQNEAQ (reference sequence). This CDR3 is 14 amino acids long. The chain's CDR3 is CASSLGRRFNEQYF.

This chain's CDR3 is CASSPRGTRETQYF. This chain uses TRBV12-3 or TRBV12-4 with TRBJ2-5. This CDR3 spans 14 amino acids.

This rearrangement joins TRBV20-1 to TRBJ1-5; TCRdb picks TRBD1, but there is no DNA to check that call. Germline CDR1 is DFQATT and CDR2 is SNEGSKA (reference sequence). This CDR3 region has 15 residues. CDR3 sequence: CSAEYTGTGNQPQHF.

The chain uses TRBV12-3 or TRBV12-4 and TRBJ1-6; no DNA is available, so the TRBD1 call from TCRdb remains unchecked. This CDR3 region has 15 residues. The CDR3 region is CASSSTGFVYSPLHF.

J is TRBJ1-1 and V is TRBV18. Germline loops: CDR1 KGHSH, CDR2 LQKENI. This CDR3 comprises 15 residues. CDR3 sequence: CASSPYGSDSTEAFF. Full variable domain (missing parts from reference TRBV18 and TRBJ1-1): NAGVMQNPRHLVRRRGQEARLRCSPMKGHSHVYWYRQLPEEGLKFMVYLQKENIIDESGMPKERFSAEFPKEGPSILRIQQVVRGDSAAYFCASSPYGSDSTEAFFGQGTRLTVV.

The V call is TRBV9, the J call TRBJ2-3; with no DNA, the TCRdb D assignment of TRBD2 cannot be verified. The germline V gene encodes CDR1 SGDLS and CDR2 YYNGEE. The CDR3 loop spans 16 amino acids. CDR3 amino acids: CASSAGLAGNTDTQYF. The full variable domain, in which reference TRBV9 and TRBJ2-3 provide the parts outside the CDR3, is DSGVTQTPKHLITATGQRVTLRCSPRSGDLSVYWYQQSLDQGLQFLIQYYNGEERAKGNILERFSAQQFPDLHSELNLSSLELGDSALYFCASSAGLAGNTDTQYFGPGTRLTVL.

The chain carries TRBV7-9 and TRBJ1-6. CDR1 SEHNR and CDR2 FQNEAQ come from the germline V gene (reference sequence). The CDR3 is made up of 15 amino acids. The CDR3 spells CASSLGGNRASPLHF.

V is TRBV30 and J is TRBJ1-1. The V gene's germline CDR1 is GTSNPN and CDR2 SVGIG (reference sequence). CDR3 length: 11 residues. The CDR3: CAWSFGTEAFF.